This T cell receptor beta chain was captured by sequencing in a study of cytomegalovirus exposure and HLA in healthy donors. Germline V gene lookup returns CDR1 MNHEY and CDR2 SMNVEV (reference sequence). CDR3 size: 15 residues. The germline V and J ends were trimmed by 3 bases and 3 bases, with 12 bases remaining between them. A multiplex PCR was run with 60 Vbeta primers and 13 Jbeta primers. Profiling relied on immunoSEQ multiplex PCR, and the TCRdb table lists in-frame clones only, not all of them. The sample records 250,000 to 350,000 clones, 80% being singletons. The clonotype originates from a girl aged 2 to 10 in good health and CMV-seronegative. The specimen sequenced was PBMCs. The chain couples TRBV27 to TRBJ2-1; no reliable D call. The DNA for the CDR3 is TGTGCCAGCAGTTTTAAGACGAGCGTCTACAATGAGCAGTTCTTC. Translation gives CASSFKTSVYNEQFF.